Each of the 9 T cell receptor beta chains below was sequenced from the same sample in a study of shared clonotypes between healthy human individuals (dated by TCRdb to about 2020). Receptor amplification or capture employed the immunoSEQ multiplex PCR assay. TCRdb re-hosts the immuneACCESS table, in-frame sequences only. Its copies lack some clones; in the studies checked, an unresolved V gene accounts for under half of them, and the cause for the rest is not known. The sample includes 1,400,000 or so clones, with around 98.5% observed a single time. In total, the top ten clones hold approximately 0.38% of the sample. Sequenced sample: naive CD4+ T cells sorted from blood. The sample's cell subset or site label, in plain terms: CD45RA+ positively selected. These receptors were taken from a man in his thirties or forties in good health.

The genes are TRBV6-1 and TRBJ2-7; tentatively, D is TRBD1 (5 bases). Trimming shortened V by 1 base and J by 3 bases, and 10 bases separated the two germline ends. Germline V gene sequence: CDR1 MNHNS, CDR2 SASEGT. CDR3 length equals 14 residues. The CDR3 DNA sequence: TGTGCCAGCAGTGAAGTGACAGCTTACTACGAGCAGTACTTC. Translated: CASSEVTAYYEQYF.

The CDR3 reads CASRNPRDRFLSQPQHF. As DNA, the CDR3 is TGCGCCAGCAGAAATCCGCGGGACAGGTTCTTGAGTCAGCCCCAGCATTTT. The V and J genes are TRBV5-1 and TRBJ1-5; 8 nucleotides align to TRBD1. The germline gives CDR1 SGHRS, CDR2 YFSETQ. The CDR3 contains 17 residues. Trimming at V came to 5 bases and at J to 6 bases, leaving 16 bases not matched to a gene.

The chain carries TRBV19 and TRBJ1-1, with D uncertain. This CDR3 comprises 11 residues. V was pared by 3 bases and J by 9 bases, with 8 bases between. The germline gives CDR1 LNHDA, CDR2 SQIVND (reference sequence). The CDR3 DNA reads as TGTGCCAGTAGTATTAAGGAGAAAGCTTTCTTT. The encoded protein is CASSIKEKAFF.

This sequence joins TRBV14 and TRBJ2-5; no firm D call. CDR3 size: 13 residues. V gave up 1 base and J gave up 9 bases, with 12 bases separating them. Germline V gene sequence: CDR1 SGHDN, CDR2 FVKESK. The CDR3 bases are TGTGCCAGCAGCCAAGGGTTCCGGAATTCCCAGTACTTC. Its protein product is CASSQGFRNSQYF.

The chain carries TRBV28 and TRBJ2-7; D gene ambiguous. The CDR3 sequence is 14 residues long. Germline assignment: CDR1 MDHEN and CDR2 SYDVKM. Trimming cost V 5 bases and J 11 bases, with 22 bases left between them. DNA of the CDR3: TGTGCCAGCAGTCCCTCGATTTCCCCCTCTCAGGAGTACTTC. Protein: CASSPSISPSQEYF.

The chain recombines TRBV5-4 with TRBJ1-3; 10 bases line up with TRBD1. Losses at the gene ends were 4 bases for V and 4 bases for J; bases not matched to a gene: 8. Germline V CDR1 and CDR2: SGHNT, YYREEE (reference sequence). The CDR3 contains 16 residues. The CDR3 DNA reads as TGTGCCAGCAGCAGACAGGGGGCGATCTCCGGAAACACCATATATTTT. It specifies CASSRQGAISGNTIYF.

The V gene is TRBV19, the J gene TRBJ2-7, with D unclear. Per germline, CDR1 LNHDA and CDR2 SQIVND (reference sequence). V shed 6 bases and J shed 5 bases, with 17 bases lying between them. The CDR3 is 14 amino acids. The CDR3 DNA sequence: TGTGCCAGTAGGAATGGCGGTAGCAGCGACGAGCAGTACTTC. Its translation is CASRNGGSSDEQYF.

This clone has a handful of counts. Other DNA sequences of this sample code for an identical CDR3. This chain uses TRBV18 with TRBJ2-2; 10 bases map to TRBD1. The ends lost 3 bases at V and 3 bases at J; junction bases unmatched: 1. Germline V gene lookup returns CDR1 KGHSH and CDR2 LQKENI. The CDR3 covers 15 residues. The CDR3 DNA is TGTGCCAGCTCACCCGGGACAGGGGACACCGGGGAGCTGTTTTTT. It specifies CASSPGTGDTGELFF.

The chain couples TRBV6-5 to TRBJ2-7; D is undetermined. This CDR3 has 15 residues. Germline V gives CDR1 MNHEY, CDR2 SVGAGI. Trimming took off 6 bases at V and 3 bases at J, with 18 bases between the two ends. The CDR3 region has the DNA TGTGCCAGCAGCCCACTCCCCGGTGGGAACTACGAGCAGTACTTC. Residues: CASSPLPGGNYEQYF.